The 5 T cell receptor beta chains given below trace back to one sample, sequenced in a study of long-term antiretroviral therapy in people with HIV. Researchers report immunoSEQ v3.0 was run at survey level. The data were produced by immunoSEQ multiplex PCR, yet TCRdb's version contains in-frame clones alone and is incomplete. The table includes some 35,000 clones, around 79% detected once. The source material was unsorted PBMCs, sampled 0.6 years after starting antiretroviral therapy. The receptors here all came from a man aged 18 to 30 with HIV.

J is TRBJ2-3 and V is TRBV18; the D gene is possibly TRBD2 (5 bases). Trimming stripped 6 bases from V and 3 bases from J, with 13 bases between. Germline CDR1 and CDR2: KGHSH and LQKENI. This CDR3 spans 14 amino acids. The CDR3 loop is CASSSLGVTDTQYF. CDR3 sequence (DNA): TGTGCCAGCTCCTCCCTCGGGGTTACAGATACGCAGTATTTT.

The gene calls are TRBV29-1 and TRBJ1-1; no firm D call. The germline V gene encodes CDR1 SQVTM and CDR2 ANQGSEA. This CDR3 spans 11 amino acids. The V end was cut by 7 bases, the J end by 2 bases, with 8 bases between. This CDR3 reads CSAATNTEAFF. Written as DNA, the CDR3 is TGCAGCGCCGCCACCAACACTGAAGCTTTCTTT.

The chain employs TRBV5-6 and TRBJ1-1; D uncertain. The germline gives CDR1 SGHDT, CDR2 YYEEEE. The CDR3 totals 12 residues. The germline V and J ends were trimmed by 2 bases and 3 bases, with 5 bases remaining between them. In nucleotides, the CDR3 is TGTGCCAGCAGCTTAATGGACACTGAAGCTTTCTTT. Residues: CASSLMDTEAFF.

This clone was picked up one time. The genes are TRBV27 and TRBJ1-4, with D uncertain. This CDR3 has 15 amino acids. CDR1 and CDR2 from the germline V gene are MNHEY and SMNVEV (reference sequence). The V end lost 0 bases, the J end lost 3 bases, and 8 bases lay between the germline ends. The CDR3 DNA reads TGTGCCAGCAGTTTATCGACAAGGGCTAATGAAAAACTGTTTTTT. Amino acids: CASSLSTRANEKLFF.

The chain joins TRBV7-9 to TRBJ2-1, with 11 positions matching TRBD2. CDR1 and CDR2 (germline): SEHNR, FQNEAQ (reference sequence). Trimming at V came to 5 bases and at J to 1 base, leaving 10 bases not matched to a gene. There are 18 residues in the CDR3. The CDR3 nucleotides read TGTGCCAGCAGCCCCCCGGAGGCTAGCGGGAGGTCCTACAATGAGCAGTTCTTC. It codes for CASSPPEASGRSYNEQFF. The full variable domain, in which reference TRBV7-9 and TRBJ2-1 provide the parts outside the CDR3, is DTGVSQNPRHKITKRGQNVTFRCDPISEHNRLYWYRQTLGQGPEFLTYFQNEAQLEKSRLLSDRFSAERPKGSFSTLEIQRTEQGDSAMYLCASSPPEASGRSYNEQFFGPGTRLTVL.